This entry is about one TCR beta chain. Its antigen is not identified. With 0 bases clipped from V and 6 bases from J, the junction kept 8 bases outside the gene matches. The germline CDR1 and CDR2 sequences are SGHRS and YFSETQ. The CDR3 covers 15 residues. The record originates from a study of Tregs in tolerant kidney transplant recipients. The wider study: Recipients received nonmyeloablative bone marrow transplants from related graft donors, with transient mixed chimerism.

Only in-frame clones appear in the TCRdb table, and some are missing; sequencing was by immunoSEQ multiplex PCR. Counted here are some 64,000 clones, 98% occurring once; the ten biggest clones make up 0.3% to 0.4%. Study-level points and caveats: Tolerant patients' donor-specific Tregs expanded beyond overall Tregs, suggesting antigen-driven growth.

This receptor was obtained from a human donor who received a combined kidney and bone marrow transplant. The rearrangement uses TRBV5-1 and TRBJ1-1; the match to TRBD1 covers 7 bases. Sequences were derived from Tregs from blood, sampled before the transplant. CDR3 DNA: TGCGCCAGCAGCTTGGGTGACAGGGAATCAGCTGAAGCTTTCTTT. Protein: CASSLGDRESAEAFF.